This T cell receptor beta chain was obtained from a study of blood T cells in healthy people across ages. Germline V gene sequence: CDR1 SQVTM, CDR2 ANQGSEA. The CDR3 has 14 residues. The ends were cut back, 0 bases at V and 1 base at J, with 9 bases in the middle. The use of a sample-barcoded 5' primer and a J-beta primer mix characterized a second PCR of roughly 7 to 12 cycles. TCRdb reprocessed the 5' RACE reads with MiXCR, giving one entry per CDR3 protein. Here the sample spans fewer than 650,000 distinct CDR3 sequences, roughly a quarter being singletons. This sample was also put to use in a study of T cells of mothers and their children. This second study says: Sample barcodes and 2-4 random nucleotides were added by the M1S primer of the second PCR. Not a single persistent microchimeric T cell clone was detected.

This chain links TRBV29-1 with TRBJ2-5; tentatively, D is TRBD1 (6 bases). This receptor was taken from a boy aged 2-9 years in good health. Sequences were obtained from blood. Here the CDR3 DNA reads TGCAGCGTTGAAGACGCCAGGGGCCAAGAGACCCAGTACTTC. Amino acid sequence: CSVEDARGQETQYF.